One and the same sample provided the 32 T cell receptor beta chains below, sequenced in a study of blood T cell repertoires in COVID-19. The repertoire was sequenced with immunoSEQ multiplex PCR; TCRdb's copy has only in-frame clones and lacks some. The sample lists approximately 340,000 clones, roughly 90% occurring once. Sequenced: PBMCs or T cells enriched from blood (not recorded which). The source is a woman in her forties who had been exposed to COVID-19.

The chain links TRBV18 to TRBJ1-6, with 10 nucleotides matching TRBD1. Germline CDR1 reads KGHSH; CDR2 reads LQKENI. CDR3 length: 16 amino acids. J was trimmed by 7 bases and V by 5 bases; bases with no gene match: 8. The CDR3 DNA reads TGTGCCAGCTCAGCAGGCAGGGACAGGGGAAATTCACCCCTCCACTTT. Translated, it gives CASSAGRDRGNSPLHF.

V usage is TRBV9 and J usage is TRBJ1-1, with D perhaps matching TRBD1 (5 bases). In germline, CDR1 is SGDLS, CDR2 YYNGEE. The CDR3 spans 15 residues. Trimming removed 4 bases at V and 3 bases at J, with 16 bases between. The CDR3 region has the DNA TGTGCCAGCAGCCTGGAGGAGCCGGGGGACACTGAAGCTTTCTTT. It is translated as CASSLEEPGDTEAFF.

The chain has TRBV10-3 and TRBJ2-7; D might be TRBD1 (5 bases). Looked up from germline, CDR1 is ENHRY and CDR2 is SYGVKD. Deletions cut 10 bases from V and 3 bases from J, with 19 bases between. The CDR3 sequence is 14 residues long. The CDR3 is CATNRRDSFYEQYF. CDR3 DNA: TGTGCCACAAACCGCCGCGACAGCTTCTACGAGCAGTACTTC.

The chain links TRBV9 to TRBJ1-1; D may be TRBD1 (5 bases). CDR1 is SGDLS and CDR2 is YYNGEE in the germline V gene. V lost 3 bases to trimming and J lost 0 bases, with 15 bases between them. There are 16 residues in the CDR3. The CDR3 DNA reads TGTGCCAGCAGCGAGCTACCAGGACATCTGAACACTGAAGCTTTCTTT. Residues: CASSELPGHLNTEAFF.

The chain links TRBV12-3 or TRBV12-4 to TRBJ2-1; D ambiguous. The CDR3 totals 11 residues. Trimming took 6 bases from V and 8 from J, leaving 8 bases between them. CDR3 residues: CASRSSYEQFF. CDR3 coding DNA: TGTGCCAGCAGGTCTAGTTATGAGCAGTTCTTC.

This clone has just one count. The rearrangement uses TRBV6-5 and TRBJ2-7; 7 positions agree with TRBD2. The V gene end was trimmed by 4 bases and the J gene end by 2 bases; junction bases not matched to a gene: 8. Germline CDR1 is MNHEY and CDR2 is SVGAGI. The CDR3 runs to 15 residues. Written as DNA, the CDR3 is TGTGCCAGCAGTTGGGCGGGGGACCCGACCTACGAGCAGTACTTC. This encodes CASSWAGDPTYEQYF.

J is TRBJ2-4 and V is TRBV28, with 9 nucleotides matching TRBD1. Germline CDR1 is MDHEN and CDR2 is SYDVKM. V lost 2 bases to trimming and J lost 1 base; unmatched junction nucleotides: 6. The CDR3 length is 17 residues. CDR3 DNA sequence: TGTGCCAGCAGTTTACCTCCGGGACAGGGTGCCAAAAACATTCAGTACTTC. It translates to CASSLPPGQGAKNIQYF.

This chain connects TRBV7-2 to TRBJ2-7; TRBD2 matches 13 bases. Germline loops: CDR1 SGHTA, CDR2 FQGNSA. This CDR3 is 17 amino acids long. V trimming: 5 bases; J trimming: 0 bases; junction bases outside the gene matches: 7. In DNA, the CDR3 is TGTGCCAGCAGCCCCCTCAGGACTAGCGGGAGCTCCTACGAGCAGTACTTC. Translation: CASSPLRTSGSSYEQYF.

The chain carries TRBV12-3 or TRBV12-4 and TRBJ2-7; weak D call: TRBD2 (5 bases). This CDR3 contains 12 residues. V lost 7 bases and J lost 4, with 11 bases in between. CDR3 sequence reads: CASTTRGYEQYF. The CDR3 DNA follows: TGTGCCAGCACAACGAGAGGGTACGAGCAGTACTTC.

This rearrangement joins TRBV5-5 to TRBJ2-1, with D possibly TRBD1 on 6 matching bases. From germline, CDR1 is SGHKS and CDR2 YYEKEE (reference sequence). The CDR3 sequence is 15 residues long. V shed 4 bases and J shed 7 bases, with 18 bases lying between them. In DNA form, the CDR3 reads TGTGCCAGCAGCCGATTCGGGGACATTCCGAATGAGCAGTTCTTC. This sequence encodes CASSRFGDIPNEQFF.

CDR3 DNA: TGTGCCAGCAGCTTAGCGAGGGACAGGGGAAACACTGAAGCTTTCTTT. It yields the protein CASSLARDRGNTEAFF. The genes are TRBV7-9 and TRBJ1-1, with 10 nucleotides matching TRBD1. The CDR3 sequence is 16 residues long. CDR1 and CDR2 (germline): SEHNR, FQNEAQ (reference sequence). The V segment lost 0 bases and the J segment 2 bases; nucleotides outside the gene matches: 3.

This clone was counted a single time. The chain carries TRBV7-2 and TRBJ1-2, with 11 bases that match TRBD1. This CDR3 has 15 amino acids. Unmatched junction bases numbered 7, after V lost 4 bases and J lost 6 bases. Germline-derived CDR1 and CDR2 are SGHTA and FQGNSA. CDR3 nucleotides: TGTGCCAGCAGCTCCAGGACAGGGGGCGCCAATGGCTACACCTTC. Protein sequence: CASSSRTGGANGYTF. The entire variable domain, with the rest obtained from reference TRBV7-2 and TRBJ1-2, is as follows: GAGVSQSPSNKVTEKGKDVELRCDPISGHTALYWYRQSLGQGLEFLIYFQGNSAPDKSGLPSDRFSAERTGGSVSTLTIQRTQQEDSAVYLCASSSRTGGANGYTFGSGTRLTVV.

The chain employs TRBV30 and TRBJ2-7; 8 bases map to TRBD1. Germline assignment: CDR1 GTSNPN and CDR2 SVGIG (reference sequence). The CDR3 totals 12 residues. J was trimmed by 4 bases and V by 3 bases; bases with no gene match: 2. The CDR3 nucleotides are TGTGCCTGGAGGGACAGGGTTTACGAGCAGTACTTC. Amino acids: CAWRDRVYEQYF.

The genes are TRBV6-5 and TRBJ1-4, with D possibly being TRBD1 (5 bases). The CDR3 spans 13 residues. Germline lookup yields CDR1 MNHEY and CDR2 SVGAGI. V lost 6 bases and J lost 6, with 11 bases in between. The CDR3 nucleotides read TGTGCCAGCAGCCCCGGGGGGGATGAAAAACTGTTTTTT. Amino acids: CASSPGGDEKLFF.

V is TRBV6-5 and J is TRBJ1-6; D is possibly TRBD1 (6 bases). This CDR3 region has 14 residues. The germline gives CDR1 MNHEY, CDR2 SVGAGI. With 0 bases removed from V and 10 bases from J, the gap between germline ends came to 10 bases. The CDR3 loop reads CASSYSPGVSPLHF. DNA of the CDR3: TGTGCCAGCAGTTACTCGCCAGGGGTCTCACCCCTCCACTTT.

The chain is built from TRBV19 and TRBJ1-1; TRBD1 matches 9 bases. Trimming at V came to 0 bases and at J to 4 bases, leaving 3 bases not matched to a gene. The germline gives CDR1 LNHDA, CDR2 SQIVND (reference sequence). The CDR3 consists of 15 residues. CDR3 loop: CASSIDTGGRTEAFF. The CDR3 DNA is TGTGCCAGTAGTATAGACACAGGGGGCCGCACTGAAGCTTTCTTT.

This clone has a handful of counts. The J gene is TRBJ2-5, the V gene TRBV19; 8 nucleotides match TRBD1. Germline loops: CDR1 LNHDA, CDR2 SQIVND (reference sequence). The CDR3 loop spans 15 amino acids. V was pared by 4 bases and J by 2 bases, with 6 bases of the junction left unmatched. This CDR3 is CASSRRQGSQETQYF. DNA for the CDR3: TGTGCCAGTAGTAGGAGACAGGGGAGTCAAGAGACCCAGTACTTC.

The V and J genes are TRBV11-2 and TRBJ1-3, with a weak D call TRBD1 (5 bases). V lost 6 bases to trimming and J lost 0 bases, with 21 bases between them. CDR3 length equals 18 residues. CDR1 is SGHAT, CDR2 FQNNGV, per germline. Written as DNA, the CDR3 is TGTGCCAGCAGGAAGCCAGGGATAACCTCTAGCTCTGGAAACACCATATATTTT. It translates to CASRKPGITSSSGNTIYF.

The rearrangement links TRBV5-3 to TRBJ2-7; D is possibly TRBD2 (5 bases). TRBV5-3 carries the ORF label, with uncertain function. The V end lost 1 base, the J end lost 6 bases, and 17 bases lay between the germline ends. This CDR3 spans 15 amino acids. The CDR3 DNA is TGTGCCAGAAGCTTGAGTTTACTAGACTTATCCGAGCAGTACTTC. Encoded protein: CARSLSLLDLSEQYF.

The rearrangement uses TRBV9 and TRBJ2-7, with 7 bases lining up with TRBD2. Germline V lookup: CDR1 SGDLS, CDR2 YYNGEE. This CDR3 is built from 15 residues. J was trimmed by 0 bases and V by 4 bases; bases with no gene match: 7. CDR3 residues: CASSTSGTYSYEQYF. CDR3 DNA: TGTGCCAGCAGCACAAGCGGGACCTACTCCTACGAGCAGTACTTC.

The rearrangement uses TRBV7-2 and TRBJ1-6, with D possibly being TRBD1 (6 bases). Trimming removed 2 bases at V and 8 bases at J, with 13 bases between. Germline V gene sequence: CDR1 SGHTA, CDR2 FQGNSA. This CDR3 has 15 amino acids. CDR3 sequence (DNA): TGTGCCAGCAGCTTATCCCAGGGGTCCCATTCACCCCTCCACTTT. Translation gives CASSLSQGSHSPLHF.

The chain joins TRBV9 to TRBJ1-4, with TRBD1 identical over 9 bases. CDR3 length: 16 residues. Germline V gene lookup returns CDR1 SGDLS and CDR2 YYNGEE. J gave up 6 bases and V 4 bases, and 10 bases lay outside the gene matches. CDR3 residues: CASSTEQGAGDEKLFF. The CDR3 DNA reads TGTGCCAGCAGCACAGAACAGGGGGCAGGGGATGAAAAACTGTTTTTT.

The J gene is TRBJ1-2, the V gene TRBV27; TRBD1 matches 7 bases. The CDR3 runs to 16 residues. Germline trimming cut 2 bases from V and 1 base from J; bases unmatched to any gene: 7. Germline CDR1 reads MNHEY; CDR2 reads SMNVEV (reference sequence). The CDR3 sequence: CASSLAQGGYNYGYTF. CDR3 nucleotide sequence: TGTGCCAGCAGTTTAGCCCAGGGGGGATATAACTATGGCTACACCTTC.

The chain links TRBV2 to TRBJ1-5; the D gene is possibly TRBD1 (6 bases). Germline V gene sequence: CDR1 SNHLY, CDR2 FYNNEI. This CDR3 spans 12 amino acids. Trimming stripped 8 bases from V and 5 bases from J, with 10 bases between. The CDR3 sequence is CASLGADQPQHF. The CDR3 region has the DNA TGTGCCAGCCTGGGGGCTGATCAGCCCCAGCATTTT.

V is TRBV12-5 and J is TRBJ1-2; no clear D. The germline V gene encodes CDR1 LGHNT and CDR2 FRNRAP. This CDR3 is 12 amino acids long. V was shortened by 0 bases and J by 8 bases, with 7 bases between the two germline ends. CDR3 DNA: TGTGCTAGTGGTTTGGTCAGATCCGGCTACACCTTC. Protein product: CASGLVRSGYTF.

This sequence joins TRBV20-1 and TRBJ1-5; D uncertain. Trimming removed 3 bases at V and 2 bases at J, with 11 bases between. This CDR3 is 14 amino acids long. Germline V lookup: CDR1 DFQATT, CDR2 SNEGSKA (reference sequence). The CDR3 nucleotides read TGCAGTGCTAGTATCGGTGTTGGCAATCAGCCCCAGCATTTT. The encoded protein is CSASIGVGNQPQHF.

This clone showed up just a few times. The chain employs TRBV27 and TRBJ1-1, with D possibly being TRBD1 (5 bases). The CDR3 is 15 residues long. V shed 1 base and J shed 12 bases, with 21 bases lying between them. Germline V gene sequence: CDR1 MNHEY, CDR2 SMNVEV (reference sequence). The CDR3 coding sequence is TGTGCCAGCAGTTTATATGGGGGAGGGGACCGGCGAACTTTCTTT. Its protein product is CASSLYGGGDRRTFF.

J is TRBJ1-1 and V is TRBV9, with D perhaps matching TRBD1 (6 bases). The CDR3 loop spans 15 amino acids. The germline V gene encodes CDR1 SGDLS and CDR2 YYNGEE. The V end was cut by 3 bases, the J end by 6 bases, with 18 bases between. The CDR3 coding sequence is TGTGCCAGCAGCGGAGGGGCAGGGGCGAGGGCTGAAGCTTTCTTT. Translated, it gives CASSGGAGARAEAFF.

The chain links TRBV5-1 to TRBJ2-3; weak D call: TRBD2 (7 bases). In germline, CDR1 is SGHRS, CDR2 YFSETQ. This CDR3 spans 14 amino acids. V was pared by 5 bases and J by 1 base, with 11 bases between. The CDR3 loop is CASRRGAGTDTQYF. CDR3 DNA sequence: TGCGCCAGCAGACGGGGGGCCGGCACAGATACGCAGTATTTT.

The CDR3 DNA sequence: TGTGCCAGCAGTCCAGGACAGGGACCCAACACTGAAGCTTTCTTT. It translates to CASSPGQGPNTEAFF. This chain uses TRBV27 with TRBJ1-1, with TRBD1 matching 8 bases. There are 15 residues in the CDR3. V shed 5 bases, J shed 2 bases, and the junction held 7 bases outside the gene matches. The germline gives CDR1 MNHEY, CDR2 SMNVEV (reference sequence).

This CDR3 reads CASSPRTGNTGELFF. The CDR3, as DNA: TGTGCCAGCAGCCCTCGGACAGGGAACACCGGGGAGCTGTTTTTT. The chain employs TRBV7-9 and TRBJ2-2, with 7 bases identical to TRBD1. The CDR3 loop spans 15 amino acids. The germline CDR1 and CDR2 sequences are SEHNR and FQNEAQ (reference sequence). Trimming took 5 bases from V and 1 from J; bases not matched to a gene: 4.

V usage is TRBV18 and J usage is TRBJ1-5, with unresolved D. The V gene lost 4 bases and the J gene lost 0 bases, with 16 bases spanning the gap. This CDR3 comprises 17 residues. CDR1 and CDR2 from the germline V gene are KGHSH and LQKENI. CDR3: CASSRTGDPASNQPQHF. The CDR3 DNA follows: TGTGCCAGCTCACGAACGGGAGACCCAGCTAGCAATCAGCCCCAGCATTTT.